This TCR beta chain is drawn from a study of blood T cell repertoires in COVID-19. For the study at large: Sites across the United States, Italy and Spain contributed samples from acute and convalescent COVID-19. PBMCs, B-cell-depleted T cells, or T cells were the source of the cDNA or gDNA that made up the material.

Losses at the gene ends were 7 bases for V and 9 bases for J; bases not matched to a gene: 6. CDR3 length equals 14 residues. Germline values: CDR1 LNHDA, CDR2 SQIVND (reference sequence). How the authors handled the data: The assay estimated nucleated cells by amplifying reference gene primers. Some clones are missing from TCRdb's copy, which holds only in-frame ones; the method was immunoSEQ multiplex PCR. V and J calls and clone size follow that table, whereas D and trimming were derived from the DNA. The sample has some 300,000 clones; around 90% are singletons. This clone was observed a single time.

The receptor was isolated from a man between 65 and 85 years old with acute or convalescent COVID-19. The V call is TRBV19, the J call TRBJ2-1; 13 bases map to TRBD2. The sample taken for sequencing was peripheral blood. The CDR3 is CASTLGLAGSEQFF. CDR3 in DNA: TGTGCCAGTACCCTGGGACTAGCGGGGAGTGAGCAGTTCTTC.